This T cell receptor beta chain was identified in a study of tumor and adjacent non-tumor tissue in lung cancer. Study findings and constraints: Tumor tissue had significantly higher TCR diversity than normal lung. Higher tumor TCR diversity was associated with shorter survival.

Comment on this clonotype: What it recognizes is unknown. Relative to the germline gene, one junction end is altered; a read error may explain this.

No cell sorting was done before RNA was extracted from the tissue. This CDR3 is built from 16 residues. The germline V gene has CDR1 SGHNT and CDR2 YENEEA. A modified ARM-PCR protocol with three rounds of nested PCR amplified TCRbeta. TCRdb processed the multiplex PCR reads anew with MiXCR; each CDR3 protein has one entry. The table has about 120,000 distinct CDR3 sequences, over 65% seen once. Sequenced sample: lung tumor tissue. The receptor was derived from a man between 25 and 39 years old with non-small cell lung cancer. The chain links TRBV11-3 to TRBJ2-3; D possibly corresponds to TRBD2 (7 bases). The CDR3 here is CASSSPDRGDTYTQYF. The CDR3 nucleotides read TGTGCCAGTAGCTCCCCAGATCGGGGGGACACATATACGCAGTATTTT.